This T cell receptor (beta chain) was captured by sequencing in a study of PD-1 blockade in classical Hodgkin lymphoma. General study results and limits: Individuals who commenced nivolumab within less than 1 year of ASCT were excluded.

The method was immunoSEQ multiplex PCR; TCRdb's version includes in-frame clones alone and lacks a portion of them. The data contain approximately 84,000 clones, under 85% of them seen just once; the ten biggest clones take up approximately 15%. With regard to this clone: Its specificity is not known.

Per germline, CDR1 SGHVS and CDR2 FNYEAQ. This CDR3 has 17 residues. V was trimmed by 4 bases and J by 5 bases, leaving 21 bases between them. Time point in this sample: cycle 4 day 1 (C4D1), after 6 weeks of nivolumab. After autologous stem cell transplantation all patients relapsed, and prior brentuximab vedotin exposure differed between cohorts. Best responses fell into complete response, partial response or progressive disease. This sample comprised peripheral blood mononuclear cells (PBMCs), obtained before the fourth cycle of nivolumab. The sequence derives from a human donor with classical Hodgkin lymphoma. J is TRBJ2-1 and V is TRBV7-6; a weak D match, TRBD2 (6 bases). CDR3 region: CASSYTLARERHNEQFF. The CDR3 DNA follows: TGTGCCAGCAGCTACACCCTAGCGAGGGAGCGACACAATGAGCAGTTCTTC.